This TCR beta chain was recovered during a study of technical replicates of blood from a handful of donors (dated by TCRdb to 2017 to 2019). Library preparation used the immunoSEQ multiplex PCR assay. TCRdb's version of the immuneACCESS table is confined to in-frame rearrangements and falls short of the full clone set. An unresolved V gene accounts for under half of the shortfall where checked; the remainder is of unknown origin. The sample data list under 75,000 clones, and roughly 86% of these were observed just once. The ten largest clonotypes hold approximately 5.4% of the sample. Its CDR3 holds 13 amino acids, cysteine through phenylalanine. The kept DNA is CDR3 alone, 39 bases in frame from the first base. As regards this clone: Its antigen remains undetermined. No qualities accompany the bases; no much larger clone lies one base away.

The sample taken for sequencing was PBMCs. This TCR was sampled from a human donor in good health. Some clones in this sample may be carry-over from other donors' samples. The chain is assembled from TRBV21-1 and TRBJ2-3; the table gives TRBD2 as D, unverified against the DNA. TRBV21-1 is recorded as a pseudogene. The CDR3 region reads CASSPPSGDTQYF. At the DNA level, the sequence is TGTGCCAGCAGCCCCCCCTCGGGGGATACGCAGTATTTT.